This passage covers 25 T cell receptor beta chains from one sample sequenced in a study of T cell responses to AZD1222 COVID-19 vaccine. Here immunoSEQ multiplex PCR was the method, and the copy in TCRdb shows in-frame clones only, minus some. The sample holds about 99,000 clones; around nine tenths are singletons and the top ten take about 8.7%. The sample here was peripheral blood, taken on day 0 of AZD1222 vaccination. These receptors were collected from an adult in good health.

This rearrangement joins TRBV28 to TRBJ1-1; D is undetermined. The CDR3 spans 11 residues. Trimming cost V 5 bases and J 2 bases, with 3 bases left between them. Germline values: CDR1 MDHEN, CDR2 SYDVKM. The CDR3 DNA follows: TGTGCCAGCAGTCACAACACTGAAGCTTTCTTT. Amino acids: CASSHNTEAFF.

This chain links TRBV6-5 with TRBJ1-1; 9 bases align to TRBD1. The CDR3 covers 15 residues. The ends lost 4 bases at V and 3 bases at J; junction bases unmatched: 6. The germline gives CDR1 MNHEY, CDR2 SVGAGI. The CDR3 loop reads CASSSSGQGYTEAFF. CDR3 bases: TGTGCCAGCAGTTCTTCTGGACAGGGGTACACTGAAGCTTTCTTT.

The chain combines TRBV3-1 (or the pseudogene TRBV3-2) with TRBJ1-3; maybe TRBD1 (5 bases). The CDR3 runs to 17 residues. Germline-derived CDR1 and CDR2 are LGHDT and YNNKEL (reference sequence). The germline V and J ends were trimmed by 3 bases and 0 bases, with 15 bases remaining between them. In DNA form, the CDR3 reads TGTGCCAGCAGCCAGGGGCCCGACGGCTACTCTGGAAACACCATATATTTT. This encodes CASSQGPDGYSGNTIYF.

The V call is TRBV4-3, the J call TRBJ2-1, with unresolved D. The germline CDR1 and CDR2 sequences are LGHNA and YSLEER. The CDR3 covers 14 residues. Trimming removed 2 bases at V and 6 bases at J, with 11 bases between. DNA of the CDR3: TGCGCCAGCAGCCAAAGGATAGGGTCCAATGAGCAGTTCTTC. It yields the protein CASSQRIGSNEQFF.

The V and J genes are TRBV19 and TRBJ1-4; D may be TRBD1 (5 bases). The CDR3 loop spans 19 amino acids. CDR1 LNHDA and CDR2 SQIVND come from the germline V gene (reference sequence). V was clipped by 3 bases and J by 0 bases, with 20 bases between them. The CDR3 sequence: CASSIGGGLGPATNEKLFF. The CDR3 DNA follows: TGTGCCAGTAGTATTGGGGGTGGTTTGGGGCCCGCAACTAATGAAAAACTGTTTTTT.

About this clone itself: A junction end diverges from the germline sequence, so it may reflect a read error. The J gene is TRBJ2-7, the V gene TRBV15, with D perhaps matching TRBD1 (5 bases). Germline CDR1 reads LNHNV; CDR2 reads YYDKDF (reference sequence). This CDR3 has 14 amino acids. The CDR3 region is CATSRDAGSRLQDF. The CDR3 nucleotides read TGTGCCACCAGCAGAGATGCAGGGTCGCGGCTCCAGGACTTC.

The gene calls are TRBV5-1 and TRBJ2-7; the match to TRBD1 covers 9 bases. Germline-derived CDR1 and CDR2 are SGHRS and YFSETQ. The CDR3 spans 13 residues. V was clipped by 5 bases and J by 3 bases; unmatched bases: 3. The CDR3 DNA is TGCGCCAGCAGGACGGGACAGGGCTACGAGCAGTACTTC. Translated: CASRTGQGYEQYF.

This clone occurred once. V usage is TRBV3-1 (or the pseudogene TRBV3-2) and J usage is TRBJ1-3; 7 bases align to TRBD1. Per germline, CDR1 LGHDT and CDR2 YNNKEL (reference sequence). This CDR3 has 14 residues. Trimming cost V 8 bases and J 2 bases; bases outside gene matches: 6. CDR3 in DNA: TGTGCCAGCGAACGACAGGGTGCTGGAAACACCATATATTTT. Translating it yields CASERQGAGNTIYF.

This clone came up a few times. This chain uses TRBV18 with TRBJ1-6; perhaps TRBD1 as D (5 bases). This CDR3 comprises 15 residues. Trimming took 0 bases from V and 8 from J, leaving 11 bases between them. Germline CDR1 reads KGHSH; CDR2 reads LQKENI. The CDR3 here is CASSPPGVADSPLHF. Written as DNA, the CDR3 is TGTGCCAGCTCACCACCGGGGGTGGCAGATTCACCCCTCCACTTT.

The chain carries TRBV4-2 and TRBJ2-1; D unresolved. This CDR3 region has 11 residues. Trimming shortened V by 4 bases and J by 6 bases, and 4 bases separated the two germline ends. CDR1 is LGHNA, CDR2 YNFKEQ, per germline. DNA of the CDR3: TGTGCCAGCAGCCGGAGCAATGAGCAGTTCTTC. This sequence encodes CASSRSNEQFF.

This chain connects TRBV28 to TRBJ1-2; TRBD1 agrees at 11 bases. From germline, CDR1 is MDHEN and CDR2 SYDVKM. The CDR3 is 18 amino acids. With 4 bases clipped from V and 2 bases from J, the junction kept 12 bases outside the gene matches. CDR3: CASSSPILRDRGNYGYTF. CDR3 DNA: TGTGCCAGCAGTTCCCCAATCTTACGGGACAGGGGGAACTATGGCTACACCTTC.

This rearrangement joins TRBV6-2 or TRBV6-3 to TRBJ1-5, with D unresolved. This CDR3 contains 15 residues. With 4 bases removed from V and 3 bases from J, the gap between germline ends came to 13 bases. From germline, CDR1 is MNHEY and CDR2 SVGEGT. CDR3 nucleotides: TGTGCCAGCAGTTTGAACAGTCCCTTCAATCAGCCCCAGCATTTT. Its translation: CASSLNSPFNQPQHF.

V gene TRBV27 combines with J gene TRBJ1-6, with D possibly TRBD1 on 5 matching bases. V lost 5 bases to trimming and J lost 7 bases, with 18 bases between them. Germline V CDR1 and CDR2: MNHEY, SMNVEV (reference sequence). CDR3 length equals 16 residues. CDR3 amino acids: CASSDLGGILNSPLHF. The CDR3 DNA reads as TGTGCCAGCAGTGATCTGGGGGGAATACTCAATTCACCCCTCCACTTT.

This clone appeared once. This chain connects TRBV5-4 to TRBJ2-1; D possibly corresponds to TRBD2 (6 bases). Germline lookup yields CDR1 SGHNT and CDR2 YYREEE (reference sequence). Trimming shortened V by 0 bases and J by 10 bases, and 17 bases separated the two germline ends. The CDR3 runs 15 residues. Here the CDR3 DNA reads TGTGCCAGCAGCTTGGCGGGACTCGGCACCGGGGAGCAGTTCTTC. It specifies CASSLAGLGTGEQFF. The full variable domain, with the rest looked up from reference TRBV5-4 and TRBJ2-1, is ETGVTQSPTHLIKTRGQQVTLRCSSQSGHNTVSWYQQALGQGPQFIFQYYREEENGRGNFPPRFSGLQFPNYSSELNVNALELDDSALYLCASSLAGLGTGEQFFGPGTRLTVL.

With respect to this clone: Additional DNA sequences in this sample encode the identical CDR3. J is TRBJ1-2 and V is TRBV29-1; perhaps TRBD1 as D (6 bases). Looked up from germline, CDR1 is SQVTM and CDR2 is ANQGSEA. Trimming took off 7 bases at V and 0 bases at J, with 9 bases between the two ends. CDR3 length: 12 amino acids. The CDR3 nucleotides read TGCAGCGGTGGACAGACTAACTATGGCTACACCTTC. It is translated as CSGGQTNYGYTF. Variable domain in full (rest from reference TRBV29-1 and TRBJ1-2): SAVISQKPSRDICQRGTSLTIQCQVDSQVTMMFWYRQQPGQSLTLIATANQGSEATYESGFVIDKFPISRPNLTFSTLTVSNMSPEDSSIYLCSGGQTNYGYTFGSGTRLTVV.

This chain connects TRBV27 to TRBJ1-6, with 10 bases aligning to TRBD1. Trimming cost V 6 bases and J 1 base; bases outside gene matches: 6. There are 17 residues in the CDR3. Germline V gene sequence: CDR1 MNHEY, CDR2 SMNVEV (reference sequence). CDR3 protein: CASRLGQGSSYNSPLHF. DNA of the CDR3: TGTGCCAGCAGACTGGGACAGGGGAGTTCCTATAATTCACCCCTCCACTTT.

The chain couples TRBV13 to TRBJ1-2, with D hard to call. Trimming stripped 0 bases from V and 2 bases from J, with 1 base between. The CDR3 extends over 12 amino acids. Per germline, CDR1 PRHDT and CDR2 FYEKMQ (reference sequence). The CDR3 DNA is TGTGCCAGCAGCTTAGGGAACTATGGCTACACCTTC. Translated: CASSLGNYGYTF.

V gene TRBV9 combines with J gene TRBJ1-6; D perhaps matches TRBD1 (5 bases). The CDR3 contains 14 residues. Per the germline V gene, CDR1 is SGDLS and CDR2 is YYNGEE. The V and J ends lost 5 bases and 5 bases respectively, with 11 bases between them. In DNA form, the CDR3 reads TGTGCCAGCAGAGACAGTGGGAATAATTCACCCCTCCACTTT. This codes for CASRDSGNNSPLHF.

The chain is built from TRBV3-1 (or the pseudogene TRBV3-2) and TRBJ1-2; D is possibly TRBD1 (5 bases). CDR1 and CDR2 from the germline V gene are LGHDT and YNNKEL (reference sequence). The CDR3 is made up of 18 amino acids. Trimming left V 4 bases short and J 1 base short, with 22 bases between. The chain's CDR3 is CASSPMASRVGVNYGYTF. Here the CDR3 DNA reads TGTGCCAGCAGCCCAATGGCTTCCAGGGTAGGAGTTAACTATGGCTACACCTTC.

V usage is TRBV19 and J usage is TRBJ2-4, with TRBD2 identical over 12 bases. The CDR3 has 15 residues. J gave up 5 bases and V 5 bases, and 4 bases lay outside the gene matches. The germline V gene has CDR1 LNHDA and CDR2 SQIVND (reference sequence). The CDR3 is CASSSTSGSQNIQYF. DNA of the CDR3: TGTGCCAGTAGTTCGACTAGCGGGAGCCAAAACATTCAGTACTTC.

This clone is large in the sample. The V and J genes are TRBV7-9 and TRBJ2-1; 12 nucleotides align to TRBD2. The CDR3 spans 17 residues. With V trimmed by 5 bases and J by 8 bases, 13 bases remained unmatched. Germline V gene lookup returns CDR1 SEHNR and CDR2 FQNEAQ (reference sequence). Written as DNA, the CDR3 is TGTGCCAGCAGCCCGGGGCGACTAGCGGGAGATATCCATGAGCAGTTCTTC. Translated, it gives CASSPGRLAGDIHEQFF. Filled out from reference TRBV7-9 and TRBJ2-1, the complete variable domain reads DTGVSQNPRHKITKRGQNVTFRCDPISEHNRLYWYRQTLGQGPEFLTYFQNEAQLEKSRLLSDRFSAERPKGSFSTLEIQRTEQGDSAMYLCASSPGRLAGDIHEQFFGPGTRLTVL.

CDR3 protein: CASSLAGTAGEQYF. The CDR3 DNA reads TGTGCCAGCAGCTTAGCGGGTACAGCGGGTGAGCAGTACTTC. The chain is built from TRBV11-1 and TRBJ2-7; weak D call: TRBD2 (6 bases). The germline V and J ends were trimmed by 0 bases and 7 bases, with 13 bases remaining between them. CDR3 length: 14 residues. CDR1 SGHAT and CDR2 FQDESV come from the germline V gene (reference sequence).

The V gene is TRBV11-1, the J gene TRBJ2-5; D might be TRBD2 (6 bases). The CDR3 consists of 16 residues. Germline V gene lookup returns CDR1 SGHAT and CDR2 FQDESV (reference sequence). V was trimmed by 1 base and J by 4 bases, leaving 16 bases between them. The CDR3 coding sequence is TGTGCCAGCAGCTTAGACGCACACGGGGGAGGAGAGACCCAGTACTTC. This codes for CASSLDAHGGGETQYF.

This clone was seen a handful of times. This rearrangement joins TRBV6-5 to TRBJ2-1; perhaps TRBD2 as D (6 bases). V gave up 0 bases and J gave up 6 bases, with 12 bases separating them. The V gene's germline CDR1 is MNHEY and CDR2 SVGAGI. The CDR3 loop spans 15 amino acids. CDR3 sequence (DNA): TGTGCCAGCAGTTACTCATGGACTACCACCAATGAGCAGTTCTTC. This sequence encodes CASSYSWTTTNEQFF.

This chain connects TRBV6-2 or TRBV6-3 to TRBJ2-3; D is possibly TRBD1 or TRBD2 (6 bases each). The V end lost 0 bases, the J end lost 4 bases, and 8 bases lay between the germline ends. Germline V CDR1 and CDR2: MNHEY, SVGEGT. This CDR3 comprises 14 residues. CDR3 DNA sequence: TGTGCCAGCAGTTACTCGGGGGGCTCAGATACGCAGTATTTT. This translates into CASSYSGGSDTQYF.